This T cell receptor (beta chain) came from a study of blood T cell repertoires in COVID-19. For the study at large: From T cells, B-cell-depleted T cells, or PBMCs came the material, which was cDNA or gDNA.

In the source study's methods: Researchers report that nucleated cell counts were estimated from reference gene primer amplification. The table came from immunoSEQ multiplex PCR; TCRdb's copy has only in-frame clones and leaves some out. V, J and clone size reflect that table, while D and trimming were determined from the DNA. Of 400,000 or so clones listed, 85% to 90% are singletons. Per germline, CDR1 SGHTA and CDR2 FQGNSA. The CDR3 length is 14 residues. The germline V and J ends were trimmed by 3 bases and 0 bases, with 8 bases remaining between them. Patients of the Seattle cohort, enrolled during active infection, were followed longitudinally.

This clonotype was obtained from a man in his late teens or twenties with COVID-19, enrolled during active disease. The sequenced sample consisted of peripheral blood. The chain has TRBV7-2 and TRBJ1-1; no reliable D call. CDR3 amino acids: CASSLARVNTEAFF. The CDR3 bases are TGTGCCAGCAGCTTGGCGAGGGTGAACACTGAAGCTTTCTTT.